This TCR beta chain was recorded in a study of T cell clones after liver transplantation. Across the study: Standard immunosuppression, with no induction, continued until 12-24 months after transplant.

Notes on the study in general: Compared with third party-reactive sequences, donor-reactive ones declined more, independent of withdrawal success. Graft donor-reactive T cells possibly entered the graft instead of undergoing deletion.

Sorting of unstimulated PBMCs yielded separate CD3+CD4+ and CD3+CD8+ fractions. Generated by immunoSEQ multiplex PCR, the TCRdb table keeps only in-frame clones and is missing some. The sample consists of roughly 55,000 clones, over 55% of them appearing once. Unmatched junction bases numbered 14, after V lost 7 bases and J lost 5 bases. The CDR3 has 15 amino acids. Germline CDR1 is SGHRS and CDR2 is YFSETQ. On this clone itself: Antigen unknown.

The clonotype was recovered from a human patient who received a liver transplant. These T cells may partly come from the graft donor. The material sequenced was CD4+ T cells from blood, taken less than 70 months after liver transplant. The V and J genes are TRBV5-1 and TRBJ2-7; 8 nucleotides line up with TRBD2. The DNA for the CDR3 is TGCGCCAGCGCGCGGGGGGCGGGACGTTCGGACGAGCAGTACTTC. This sequence encodes CASARGAGRSDEQYF.